These T cell receptor beta chains were read from a single sample in a study of T cell responses to AZD1222 COVID-19 vaccine. TCRdb's table, derived via immunoSEQ multiplex PCR, lists solely in-frame clones and lacks some. There are 150,000 or so clones in the sample; 92% occur only once, and under 2% lies in the top ten. Sample: peripheral blood, taken on day 0 of AZD1222 vaccination. Every receptor here comes from an adult in good health. Each CDR3 is given with its conserved first and last residue. The D gene is left open where the match is weak. Some rows have no size entry. The others give once, few or many, or a class for an expanded clone.

once	TRBD1	TRBV2	TRBJ1-5	TGTGCCGGTACAGGGGAAGGCAATCAGCCCCAGCATTTT	CAGTGEGNQPQHF
few	TRBD2	TRBV5-1	TRBJ2-3	TGCGCCAGCAGAGGGCGGGGGTTGTCCGATACGCAGTATTTT	CASRGRGLSDTQYF
.	.	TRBV6-5	TRBJ2-1	TGTGCCCCGCGGACGGACAAAGGCAATGAGCAGTTCTTC	CAPRTDKGNEQFF
.	.	TRBV7-9	TRBJ1-4	TGTGCCAGCAGCTTATCAGGTGAAAAACTGTTTTTT	CASSLSGEKLFF
.	TRBD2	TRBV6-2/TRBV6-3	TRBJ2-5	TGTGCCAGCAGTTACGGGACTAGCAAAGAGACCCAGTACTTC	CASSYGTSKETQYF
.	.	TRBV5-8	TRBJ1-3	TGTGCCAGCAGCTTGGGCAGGCCCCGAAACACCATATATTTT	CASSLGRPRNTIYF
once	.	TRBV28	TRBJ2-3	TGTGCCAGCAGTATTGGAACAGATACGCAGTATTTT	CASSIGTDTQYF
.	.	TRBV7-9	TRBJ1-2	TGTGCCAGCAGTGGGGAGATAAAGACAGTCAACTATGGCTACACCTTC	CASSGEIKTVNYGYTF
.	.	TRBV29-1	TRBJ1-2	TGCAGCGCTGCAAGGTATAGGGAAGGCTACACCTTC	CSAARYREGYTF
once	.	TRBV9	TRBJ1-1	TGTGCCAGCAGCCCCGGGGGGGCGGTGTCGGACACTGAAGCTTTCTTT	CASSPGGAVSDTEAFF
.	TRBD1	TRBV4-1	TRBJ1-1	TGCGCCAGCAGCCAAGGCCAGGGGGCTGGGAACACTGAAGCTTTCTTT	CASSQGQGAGNTEAFF